This T cell receptor beta chain was found in a study of beta chain features in type 1 diabetes. General study results and limits: Patients with type 1 diabetes carried fewer insertions and had more deletions at their VDJ junctions.

The germline V gene encodes CDR1 SGHTA and CDR2 FQGNSA. V dropped 5 bases and J dropped 6; count of bases not matched to a gene: 5. The CDR3 covers 13 residues. Expressed TCRB transcripts were sequenced after all isolated RNA was converted to cDNA. Repertoires were generated with immunoSEQ multiplex PCR, while TCRdb's copy carries only in-frame clones and drops some. The table records about 150,000 clones, roughly 8% of them present only once. This clone appeared a few times. The antigen remains undetermined. Sample: central memory CD4+ T cells from blood. The rearrangement joins TRBV7-2 to TRBJ2-7; 9 bases are a match to TRBD2. This receptor was obtained from a young man in good health. The CDR3 loop is CASSQRGGGEQYF. Here the CDR3 DNA reads TGTGCCAGCAGCCAACGCGGGGGGGGCGAGCAGTACTTC.